The subject of this entry is one T cell receptor beta chain. What it binds is not known. Assay used: immunoSEQ multiplex PCR; TCRdb lists only in-frame clones, some missing. The sample carries approximately 150,000 clones, 87% recorded once. The CDR3 extends over 17 amino acids. CDR1 MDHEN and CDR2 SYDVKM come from the germline V gene. The V gene end was trimmed by 2 bases and the J gene end by 4 bases; junction bases not matched to a gene: 5. This sample is part of a study of T cell responses to AZD1222 COVID-19 vaccine. Turning to the study itself: Some second doses came at about 4 weeks and others at about 12 weeks; these were pooled.

Study-level points and caveats: Donors were chiefly white British, with a greater number of females, and clonal diversity was perhaps underestimated. Seropositive at baseline were only a handful of AZD1222 recipients.

This sequence originates from an adult in good health. Sequencing used peripheral blood, obtained on day 0 of AZD1222 vaccination. The genes are TRBV28 and TRBJ1-4; 12 bases fit TRBD1. CDR3 loop: CASSLPGQGAVNEKLFF. CDR3 bases: TGTGCCAGCAGTTTACCGGGACAGGGGGCAGTTAATGAAAAACTGTTTTTT.